The 18 T cell receptor beta chains listed next were all sequenced from one sample in a study of CD8 T cells in ankylosing spondylitis. TCRdb recomputed calls from the 5' RACE reads with MiXCR, one row per CDR3 protein. The sample carries just over 350,000 distinct CDR3 sequences, 20% recorded once. Sequences were obtained from blood, either unsorted or a sorted T cell fraction (not recorded which). The receptor set was obtained from a male donor with ankylosing spondylitis or in good health (not recorded which).

This clonotype was recorded a few times. V usage is TRBV7-6 and J usage is TRBJ2-7; tentative D call: TRBD1 (6 bases). Germline assignment: CDR1 SGHVS and CDR2 FNYEAQ. This CDR3 region has 15 residues. Trimming took off 1 base at V and 2 bases at J, with 12 bases between the two ends. The CDR3 reads CASSLGGTPTYEQYF. The CDR3 DNA is TGTGCCAGCAGCTTAGGGGGGACACCGACCTACGAGCAGTACTTC. Together with reference TRBV7-6 and TRBJ2-7, the CDR3 gives the full variable domain: GAGVSQSPRYKVTKRGQDVALRCDPISGHVSLYWYRQALGQGPEFLTYFNYEAQQDKSGLPNDRFSAERPEGSISTLTIQRTEQRDSAMYRCASSLGGTPTYEQYFGPGTRLTVT.

This chain connects TRBV5-1 to TRBJ2-1, with 14 bases that match TRBD2. Trimming cost V 4 bases and J 7 bases; bases outside gene matches: 13. The germline V gene has CDR1 SGHRS and CDR2 YFSETQ. This CDR3 is built from 18 residues. The CDR3 nucleotides are TGCGCCAGCAGCCCTACAGTGACTAGCGGGGGGGGAGTAAATGAGCAGTTCTTC. Protein sequence: CASSPTVTSGGGVNEQFF.

J is TRBJ2-2 and V is TRBV6-5; D not certain. With 5 bases removed from V and 5 bases from J, the gap between germline ends came to 9 bases. This CDR3 has 13 residues. Germline V gene sequence: CDR1 MNHEY, CDR2 SVGAGI. The CDR3 region is CASSTSRTGELFF. Here the CDR3 DNA reads TGTGCCAGCAGTACCTCGCGGACCGGGGAGCTGTTTTTT.

This clonotype was counted a few times. The rearrangement joins TRBV13 to TRBJ2-1, with D perhaps matching TRBD1 or TRBD2 (6 bases each). The CDR3 contains 15 residues. Trimming cost V 4 bases and J 7 bases, with 17 bases left between them. CDR1 and CDR2 from the germline V gene are PRHDT and FYEKMQ (reference sequence). This CDR3 reads CASSSLQGGRNEQFF. DNA of the CDR3: TGTGCCAGCAGCTCCCTCCAAGGGGGGAGGAATGAGCAGTTCTTC. Using reference TRBV13 and TRBJ2-1 for the parts outside the CDR3, the full variable domain is AAGVIQSPRHLIKEKRETATLKCYPIPRHDTVYWYQQGPGQDPQFLISFYEKMQSDKGSIPDRFSAQQFSDYHSELNMSSLELGDSALYFCASSSLQGGRNEQFFGPGTRLTVL.

The rearrangement joins TRBV6-5 to TRBJ1-4, with D uncertain. From germline, CDR1 is MNHEY and CDR2 SVGAGI. This CDR3 is built from 14 residues. Trimming took 3 bases from V and 7 from J, leaving 12 bases between them. CDR3 loop: CASSYFPGGEKLFF. CDR3 nucleotides: TGTGCCAGCAGTTATTTCCCCGGAGGTGAAAAACTGTTTTTT.

This clonotype was observed a few times. This chain connects TRBV4-2 to TRBJ1-5, with D possibly TRBD1 on 5 matching bases. Looked up from germline, CDR1 is LGHNA and CDR2 is YNFKEQ. Trimming stripped 1 base from V and 3 bases from J, with 13 bases between. CDR3 length: 16 amino acids. CDR3 protein: CASSQAQQDLNQPQHF. CDR3 DNA: TGTGCCAGCAGCCAAGCCCAACAGGACCTCAATCAGCCCCAGCATTTT.

With respect to this clonotype: One end of the junction is discordant with germline, which a read error may explain. This chain links TRBV30 with TRBJ1-5; D is perhaps TRBD1 (5 bases). The CDR3 is 14 residues long. Germline-derived CDR1 and CDR2 are GTSNPN and SVGIG (reference sequence). The CDR3 region is CAWSVGSGNQPQHF. The DNA for the CDR3 is TGTGCCTGGAGTGTAGGCTCAGGGAATCAACCCCAGCATTTT. The complete variable domain, with remaining parts taken from reference TRBV30 and TRBJ1-5, reads SQTIHQWPATLVQPVGSPLSLECTVEGTSNPNLYWYRQAAGRGLQLLFYSVGIGQISSEVPQNLSASRPQDRQFILSSKKLLLSDSGFYLCAWSVGSGNQPQHFGDGTRLSIL.

This clonotype was observed a handful of times. The rearrangement uses TRBV20-1 and TRBJ2-3; TRBD2 matches 9 bases. The V gene end was trimmed by 4 bases and the J gene end by 3 bases; junction bases not matched to a gene: 17. CDR3 length: 18 amino acids. Germline V CDR1 and CDR2: DFQATT, SNEGSKA (reference sequence). DNA of the CDR3: TGCAGTGCTAATTGGGCTAGCGGGGCCCTCCTTCGAACAGATACGCAGTATTTT. This encodes CSANWASGALLRTDTQYF.

This sequence joins TRBV4-2 and TRBJ2-4; D not resolved. The germline gives CDR1 LGHNA, CDR2 YNFKEQ. This CDR3 region has 16 residues. V gave up 0 bases and J gave up 5 bases, with 14 bases separating them. The CDR3 DNA reads as TGTGCCAGCAGCCAAGAATTGATATGGGGTCAAAACATTCAGTACTTC. Translating gives CASSQELIWGQNIQYF.

This clonotype was counted a few times. The chain employs TRBV29-1 and TRBJ2-1, with D perhaps TRBD1 (6 bases). The CDR3 length is 14 residues. The germline gives CDR1 SQVTM, CDR2 ANQGSEA. V gave up 3 bases and J gave up 0 bases, with 9 bases separating them. DNA for the CDR3: TGCAGCGTTGAGGGGACACACTCCTACAATGAGCAGTTCTTC. This gives the protein CSVEGTHSYNEQFF.

There are a few counts of this clonotype. The chain links TRBV30 to TRBJ2-7; D possibly corresponds to TRBD2 (7 bases). Germline CDR1 is GTSNPN and CDR2 is SVGIG (reference sequence). Trimming shortened V by 7 bases and J by 2 bases, and 12 bases separated the two germline ends. The CDR3 is 12 residues long. The CDR3 nucleotides read TGTGCCTCCACGGGGGGCGCCTACGAGCAGTACTTC. It encodes CASTGGAYEQYF.

This chain links TRBV12-3 or TRBV12-4 with TRBJ2-3; D perhaps matches TRBD2 (5 bases). Trimming took off 10 bases at V and 4 bases at J, with 18 bases between the two ends. This CDR3 is built from 14 residues. CDR3 sequence: CATHKWGESDTQYF. DNA of the CDR3: TGTGCCACCCACAAGTGGGGAGAATCAGATACGCAGTATTTT.

The chain joins TRBV29-1 to TRBJ1-1; D unclear. The germline gives CDR1 SQVTM, CDR2 ANQGSEA. The CDR3 is made up of 12 amino acids. Trimming pared 7 bases from V and 8 bases from J, leaving 17 bases between. CDR3 bases: TGCAGCGCAGAAGGGCACAAGGAAGAAGCTTTCTTT. Protein product: CSAEGHKEEAFF.

This clonotype rates as medium-sized. The chain employs TRBV7-6 and TRBJ2-1; 11 bases align to TRBD2. The V gene end was trimmed by 6 bases and the J gene end by 10 bases; junction bases not matched to a gene: 14. The CDR3 spans 16 residues. CDR1 SGHVS and CDR2 FNYEAQ come from the germline V gene. The CDR3 protein is CASSPIAGGSMGEQFF. The CDR3 coding sequence is TGTGCCAGCAGTCCGATAGCGGGGGGGTCGATGGGGGAGCAGTTCTTC. Full variable domain (rest looked up from reference TRBV7-6 and TRBJ2-1): GAGVSQSPRYKVTKRGQDVALRCDPISGHVSLYWYRQALGQGPEFLTYFNYEAQQDKSGLPNDRFSAERPEGSISTLTIQRTEQRDSAMYRCASSPIAGGSMGEQFFGPGTRLTVL.

The rearrangement uses TRBV27 and TRBJ2-1; TRBD2 aligns across 8 bases. The CDR3 totals 16 residues. CDR1 is MNHEY, CDR2 SMNVEV, per germline (reference sequence). The V gene end was trimmed by 5 bases and the J gene end by 3 bases; junction bases not matched to a gene: 9. CDR3 amino acids: CASSPYVSGVYNEQFF. The CDR3 DNA follows: TGTGCCAGCAGTCCCTACGTTAGCGGGGTCTACAATGAGCAGTTCTTC.

This chain connects TRBV5-1 to TRBJ2-7; TRBD2 matches 8 bases. With 1 base clipped from V and 3 bases from J, the junction kept 6 bases outside the gene matches. CDR3 length equals 15 residues. CDR1 is SGHRS and CDR2 is YFSETQ in the germline V gene. The CDR3 sequence: CASSLLSGGYYEQYF. The CDR3 bases are TGCGCCAGCAGCTTGCTCAGCGGGGGATACTACGAGCAGTACTTC.

The chain couples TRBV7-8 to TRBJ2-7; D gene ambiguous. V lost 5 bases and J 1 base, leaving 9 bases between the germline ends. CDR3 size: 13 residues. CDR1 is SGHVS and CDR2 is FQNEAQ in the germline V gene. The CDR3 coding sequence is TGTGCCAGCAGCACGACACCTTCCTACGAGCAGTACTTC. Protein sequence: CASSTTPSYEQYF.

The rearrangement links TRBV5-5 to TRBJ2-7, with D maybe TRBD1 (6 bases). V gave up 3 bases and J gave up 4 bases, with 14 bases separating them. Per the germline V gene, CDR1 is SGHKS and CDR2 is YYEKEE (reference sequence). The CDR3 has 14 amino acids. In nucleotides, the CDR3 is TGTGCCAGCAGCTCAGAACAGGGTTGGTACGAGCAGTACTTC. Translation gives CASSSEQGWYEQYF.